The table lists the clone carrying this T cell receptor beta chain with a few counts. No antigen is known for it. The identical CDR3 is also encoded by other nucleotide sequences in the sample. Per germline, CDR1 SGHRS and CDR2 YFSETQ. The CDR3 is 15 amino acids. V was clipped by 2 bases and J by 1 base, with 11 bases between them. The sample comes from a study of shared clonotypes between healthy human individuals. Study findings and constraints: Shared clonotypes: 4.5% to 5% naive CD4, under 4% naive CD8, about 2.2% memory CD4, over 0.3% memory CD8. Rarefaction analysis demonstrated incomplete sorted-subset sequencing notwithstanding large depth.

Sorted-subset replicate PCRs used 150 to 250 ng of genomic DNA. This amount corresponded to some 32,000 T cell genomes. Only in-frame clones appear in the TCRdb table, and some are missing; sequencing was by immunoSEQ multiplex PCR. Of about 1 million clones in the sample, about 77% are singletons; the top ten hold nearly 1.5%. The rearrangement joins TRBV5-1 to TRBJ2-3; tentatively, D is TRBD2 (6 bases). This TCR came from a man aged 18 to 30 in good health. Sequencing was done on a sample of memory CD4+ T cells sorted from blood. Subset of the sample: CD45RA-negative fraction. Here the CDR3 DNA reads TGCGCCAGCAGCTTCTTCGGCGGGGGCACAGATACGCAGTATTTT. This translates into CASSFFGGGTDTQYF. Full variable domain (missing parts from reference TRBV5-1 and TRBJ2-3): KAGVTQTPRYLIKTRGQQVTLSCSPISGHRSVSWYQQTPGQGLQFLFEYFSETQRNKGNFPGRFSGRQFSNSRSEMNVSTLELGDSALYLCASSFFGGGTDTQYFGPGTRLTVL.